The 14 T cell receptor beta chains below come from one sample, sequenced in a study of T cell responses to AZD1222 COVID-19 vaccine (dated by TCRdb to about 2021). The library was prepared using the immunoSEQ multiplex PCR assay. The source is immuneACCESS, and TCRdb retained only in-frame sequences with V and J called. Part of the clones is not carried over; for the studies checked, unresolved V genes explain less than half of this, and the remainder is unexplained. The sample table shows tens of thousands of clones, and roughly 87% are seen once. 17% of the sample is taken by the ten largest. Reading the label with the study, this specimen's time point is: baseline before first vaccination. The starting material was peripheral blood, obtained on day 0 of AZD1222 vaccination. The receptors stem from an adult in good health.

J is TRBJ2-5 and V is TRBV5-1, with TRBD2 matching over 9 bases. This CDR3 has 15 residues. The germline V gene encodes CDR1 SGHRS and CDR2 YFSETQ. The V gene end was trimmed by 5 bases and the J gene end by 1 base; junction bases not matched to a gene: 6. The CDR3 region is CASSKSGGTQETQYF. As DNA, the CDR3 is TGCGCCAGCAGTAAAAGCGGGGGGACCCAAGAGACCCAGTACTTC.

The rearrangement links TRBV6-5 to TRBJ1-2, with 8 bases identical to TRBD1. Germline CDR1 reads MNHEY; CDR2 reads SVGAGI. The CDR3 is 14 amino acids. The J segment lost 6 bases and the V segment lost 6 bases, leaving 9 bases of the junction unmatched. This CDR3 is CASSILQGVDGYTF. CDR3 in DNA: TGTGCCAGCAGCATCTTACAGGGGGTCGATGGCTACACCTTC.

The chain has TRBV15 and TRBJ2-7, with unresolved D. The CDR3 consists of 14 residues. Germline loops: CDR1 LNHNV, CDR2 YYDKDF (reference sequence). V gave up 5 bases and J gave up 6 bases, with 17 bases separating them. As DNA, the CDR3 is TGTGCCACCAGCGGACCGGTGAAGCTTGGCGAGCAGTACTTC. It codes for CATSGPVKLGEQYF.

J is TRBJ1-1 and V is TRBV2; D unclear. Trimming removed 8 bases from V and 4 bases from J, with 11 bases in between. In germline, CDR1 is SNHLY, CDR2 FYNNEI. The CDR3 has 12 amino acids. CDR3 DNA: TGTGCCAGCGGGTTAGTTTCCACTGAAGCTTTCTTT. The encoded protein is CASGLVSTEAFF.

V gene TRBV4-1 combines with J gene TRBJ2-5, with 10 bases that match TRBD2. The CDR3 extends over 17 amino acids. Germline CDR1 MGHRA, CDR2 YSYEKL. The V gene end was trimmed by 0 bases and the J gene end by 3 bases; junction bases not matched to a gene: 7. CDR3 sequence: CASSQDDPGTSEETQYF. The CDR3 coding sequence is TGCGCCAGCAGCCAAGATGATCCCGGGACTAGCGAAGAGACCCAGTACTTC.

The gene calls are TRBV11-3 and TRBJ2-3, with TRBD2 matching 15 bases. The CDR3 covers 17 residues. V trimming: 5 bases; J trimming: 6 bases; junction bases outside the gene matches: 9. Per germline, CDR1 SGHNT and CDR2 YENEEA. The chain's CDR3 is CASSPWTSGGASDTQYF. CDR3 sequence (DNA): TGTGCCAGCAGCCCCTGGACTAGCGGGGGGGCATCGGATACGCAGTATTTT.

The chain links TRBV19 to TRBJ2-5, with D hard to call. Trimming left V 6 bases short and J 2 bases short, with 4 bases between. CDR1 and CDR2 (germline): LNHDA, SQIVND (reference sequence). The CDR3 has 11 amino acids. The CDR3 DNA reads TGTGCCAGTAGGGGTCAAGAGACCCAGTACTTC. Residues: CASRGQETQYF.

The chain has TRBV21-1 and TRBJ2-3; the D call TRBD1 from the table was never checked on the DNA. TRBV21-1 is flagged as a pseudogene. CDR3 length: 15 amino acids. CDR3: CASSKGRQGPDTQYF. CDR3 nucleotides: TGTGCCAGCAGTAAGGGGAGACAGGGGCCAGATACGCAGTATTTT.

The genes are TRBV27 and TRBJ1-2; no definite D call. The CDR3 is 13 amino acids. The V end was cut by 8 bases, the J end by 4 bases, with 14 bases between. Germline V gene lookup returns CDR1 MNHEY and CDR2 SMNVEV (reference sequence). The CDR3 DNA follows: TGTGCCAGCGGATTCAGGAGTGGCTATGGCTACACCTTC. Its translation: CASGFRSGYGYTF.

This clone was seen only once. This chain links TRBV6-6 with TRBJ1-2; 8 nucleotides align to TRBD1. The length of the CDR3 is 15 residues. Germline-derived CDR1 and CDR2 are MNHNY and SVGAGI (reference sequence). J gave up 1 base and V 6 bases, and 7 bases lay outside the gene matches. Here the CDR3 reads CASRYDRGYNYGYTF. The DNA for the CDR3 is TGTGCCAGCAGATACGACAGGGGTTATAACTATGGCTACACCTTC.

This chain connects TRBV4-3 to TRBJ1-1; D is uncertain. Per the germline V gene, CDR1 is LGHNA and CDR2 is YSLEER. Trimming shortened V by 4 bases and J by 5 bases, and 11 bases separated the two germline ends. The CDR3 consists of 13 residues. This CDR3 reads CASSRAGGTEAFF. In nucleotides, the CDR3 is TGCGCCAGCAGCCGTGCTGGAGGGACTGAAGCTTTCTTT.

DNA for the CDR3: TGTGCCAGCAGTCCTTACCGGGACCTTCGGGAAAAACTGTTTTTT. Its translation: CASSPYRDLREKLFF. V is TRBV27 and J is TRBJ1-4; weak D call: TRBD1 (5 bases). Per the germline V gene, CDR1 is MNHEY and CDR2 is SMNVEV (reference sequence). The V end lost 5 bases, the J end lost 8 bases, and 18 bases lay between the germline ends. The CDR3 is 15 amino acids. The variable domain in full, completed from reference TRBV27 and TRBJ1-4, reads EAQVTQNPRYLITVTGKKLTVTCSQNMNHEYMSWYRQDPGLGLRQIYYSMNVEVTDKGDVPEGYKVSRKEKRNFPLILESPSPNQTSLYFCASSPYRDLREKLFFGSGTQLSVL.

The chain employs TRBV24-1 and TRBJ1-6; D is uncertain. Germline V gene lookup returns CDR1 KGHDR and CDR2 SFDVKD. This CDR3 spans 13 amino acids. The V gene lost 11 bases and the J gene lost 7 bases, with 14 bases spanning the gap. Written as DNA, the CDR3 is TGTGCCAACTGCCGGGGTTTAAATTCACCCCTCCACTTT. Amino acids: CANCRGLNSPLHF.

CDR3 protein: CASSEVGADNEKLFF. The CDR3 DNA reads as TGTGCCAGCAGTGAAGTGGGTGCCGATAATGAAAAACTGTTTTTT. The gene calls are TRBV2 and TRBJ1-4; D not resolved. The CDR3 is 15 residues long. V shed 1 base and J shed 4 bases, with 10 bases lying between them. Germline V CDR1 and CDR2: SNHLY, FYNNEI.